A selection of T cell receptor beta chains follows, all from one sample in a study of T cell changes during pregnancy in multiple sclerosis. The protocol was immunoSEQ multiplex PCR, while the TCRdb copy is restricted to in-frame clones and leaves out a portion. Counted here are about 59,000 clones, 93% occurring once; the ten biggest clones make up over 0.35%. The input for sequencing was CD4+ T cells from peripheral blood mononuclear cells, taken before pregnancy. These receptors all come from a female donor with multiple sclerosis, enrolled in a pregnancy study. Both conserved end residues are part of each CDR3. A D gene is named only where the DNA matches it firmly. Size tells how often a clone was seen (once, few, many) or the class of an expanded clone, and some rows leave it out.

D gene: -
clone size: -
J gene: TRBJ2-1
V gene: TRBV11-2
CDR3 protein: CASSLDLNEQFF
CDR3 DNA: TGTGCCAGCAGCTTAGACTTAAATGAGCAGTTCTTC

D gene: TRBD1
clone size: -
J gene: TRBJ2-7
V gene: TRBV7-2
CDR3 protein: CASRPDRGRNEQYF
CDR3 DNA: TGTGCCAGCAGACCAGACAGGGGGCGTAACGAGCAGTACTTC

D gene: -
clone size: -
J gene: TRBJ1-2
V gene: TRBV11-3
CDR3 protein: CASSLKLGVRLFYGYTF
CDR3 DNA: TGTGCCAGCAGCTTAAAGCTAGGAGTTAGGCTTTTCTATGGCTACACCTTC

D gene: -
clone size: -
J gene: TRBJ2-7
V gene: TRBV18
CDR3 protein: CASSPTGRDYEQYF
CDR3 DNA: TGTGCCAGCTCACCAACCGGACGGGACTACGAGCAGTACTTC

D gene: TRBD2
clone size: -
J gene: TRBJ2-4
V gene: TRBV11-3
CDR3 protein: CASSSGTGRAAGNIQYF
CDR3 DNA: TGTGCCAGCAGCTCCGGCACCGGGAGGGCCGCCGGAAACATTCAGTACTTC

D gene: TRBD2
clone size: -
J gene: TRBJ2-1
V gene: TRBV6-4
CDR3 protein: CASSLTSVSSYNEQFF
CDR3 DNA: TGTGCCAGCAGCCTTACTAGCGTTAGCTCCTACAATGAGCAGTTCTTC

D gene: -
clone size: -
J gene: TRBJ1-2
V gene: TRBV5-1
CDR3 protein: CASSLEVQGSYGYTF
CDR3 DNA: TGCGCCAGCAGCTTGGAGGTCCAGGGGTCCTATGGCTACACCTTC

D gene: TRBD1
clone size: -
J gene: TRBJ2-3
V gene: TRBV7-3
CDR3 protein: CASSQGQGRDTDTQYF
CDR3 DNA: TGTGCCAGCAGCCAAGGACAGGGGAGGGACACAGATACGCAGTATTTT

D gene: -
clone size: -
J gene: TRBJ1-1
V gene: TRBV4-1
CDR3 protein: CASSQGGRSTEAFF
CDR3 DNA: TGCGCCAGCAGCCAGGGAGGGAGGAGCACTGAAGCTTTCTTT

D gene: TRBD1
clone size: -
J gene: TRBJ1-1
V gene: TRBV28
CDR3 protein: CASRSRQGWAEAFF
CDR3 DNA: TGTGCCAGCAGGTCCAGACAGGGGTGGGCTGAAGCTTTCTTT

D gene: TRBD1
clone size: -
J gene: TRBJ2-7
V gene: TRBV29-1
CDR3 protein: CSVINTGGISYEQYF
CDR3 DNA: TGCAGCGTAATAAATACAGGGGGCATTTCGTACGAGCAGTACTTC

D gene: -
clone size: -
J gene: TRBJ2-7
V gene: TRBV6-1
CDR3 protein: CASSEVWTDEQYF
CDR3 DNA: TGTGCCAGCAGTGAAGTTTGGACAGATGAGCAGTACTTC

D gene: TRBD2
clone size: -
J gene: TRBJ2-7
V gene: TRBV27
CDR3 protein: CASSLTASGLITYEQYF
CDR3 DNA: TGTGCCAGCAGTTTGACGGCTAGCGGACTTATTACCTACGAGCAGTACTTC

D gene: -
clone size: -
J gene: TRBJ1-1
V gene: TRBV6-1
CDR3 protein: CASSPDTWNTEAFF
CDR3 DNA: TGTGCCAGCAGTCCGGACACATGGAACACTGAAGCTTTCTTT

D gene: TRBD1
clone size: few
J gene: TRBJ1-3
V gene: TRBV4-3
CDR3 protein: CASSRTGGAGNTIYF
CDR3 DNA: TGCGCCAGCAGCCGGACAGGGGGCGCTGGAAACACCATATATTTT

D gene: -
clone size: -
J gene: TRBJ1-1
V gene: TRBV9
CDR3 protein: CASSVSSRVDTEAFF
CDR3 DNA: TGTGCCAGCAGCGTATCTTCCCGAGTAGACACTGAAGCTTTCTTT

D gene: TRBD1
clone size: -
J gene: TRBJ2-7
V gene: TRBV6-1
CDR3 protein: CASSGQGGGGIEQYF
CDR3 DNA: TGTGCCAGCAGTGGACAGGGGGGGGGCGGAATCGAGCAGTACTTC

D gene: -
clone size: -
J gene: TRBJ2-2
V gene: TRBV5-4
CDR3 protein: CASSLPQVSNTGELFF
CDR3 DNA: TGTGCCAGCAGCCTACCACAGGTATCGAACACCGGGGAGCTGTTTTTT

D gene: -
clone size: -
J gene: TRBJ1-5
V gene: TRBV7-2
CDR3 protein: CASSLGETRNQPQHF
CDR3 DNA: TGTGCCAGCAGCTTAGGGGAGACACGGAATCAGCCCCAGCATTTT